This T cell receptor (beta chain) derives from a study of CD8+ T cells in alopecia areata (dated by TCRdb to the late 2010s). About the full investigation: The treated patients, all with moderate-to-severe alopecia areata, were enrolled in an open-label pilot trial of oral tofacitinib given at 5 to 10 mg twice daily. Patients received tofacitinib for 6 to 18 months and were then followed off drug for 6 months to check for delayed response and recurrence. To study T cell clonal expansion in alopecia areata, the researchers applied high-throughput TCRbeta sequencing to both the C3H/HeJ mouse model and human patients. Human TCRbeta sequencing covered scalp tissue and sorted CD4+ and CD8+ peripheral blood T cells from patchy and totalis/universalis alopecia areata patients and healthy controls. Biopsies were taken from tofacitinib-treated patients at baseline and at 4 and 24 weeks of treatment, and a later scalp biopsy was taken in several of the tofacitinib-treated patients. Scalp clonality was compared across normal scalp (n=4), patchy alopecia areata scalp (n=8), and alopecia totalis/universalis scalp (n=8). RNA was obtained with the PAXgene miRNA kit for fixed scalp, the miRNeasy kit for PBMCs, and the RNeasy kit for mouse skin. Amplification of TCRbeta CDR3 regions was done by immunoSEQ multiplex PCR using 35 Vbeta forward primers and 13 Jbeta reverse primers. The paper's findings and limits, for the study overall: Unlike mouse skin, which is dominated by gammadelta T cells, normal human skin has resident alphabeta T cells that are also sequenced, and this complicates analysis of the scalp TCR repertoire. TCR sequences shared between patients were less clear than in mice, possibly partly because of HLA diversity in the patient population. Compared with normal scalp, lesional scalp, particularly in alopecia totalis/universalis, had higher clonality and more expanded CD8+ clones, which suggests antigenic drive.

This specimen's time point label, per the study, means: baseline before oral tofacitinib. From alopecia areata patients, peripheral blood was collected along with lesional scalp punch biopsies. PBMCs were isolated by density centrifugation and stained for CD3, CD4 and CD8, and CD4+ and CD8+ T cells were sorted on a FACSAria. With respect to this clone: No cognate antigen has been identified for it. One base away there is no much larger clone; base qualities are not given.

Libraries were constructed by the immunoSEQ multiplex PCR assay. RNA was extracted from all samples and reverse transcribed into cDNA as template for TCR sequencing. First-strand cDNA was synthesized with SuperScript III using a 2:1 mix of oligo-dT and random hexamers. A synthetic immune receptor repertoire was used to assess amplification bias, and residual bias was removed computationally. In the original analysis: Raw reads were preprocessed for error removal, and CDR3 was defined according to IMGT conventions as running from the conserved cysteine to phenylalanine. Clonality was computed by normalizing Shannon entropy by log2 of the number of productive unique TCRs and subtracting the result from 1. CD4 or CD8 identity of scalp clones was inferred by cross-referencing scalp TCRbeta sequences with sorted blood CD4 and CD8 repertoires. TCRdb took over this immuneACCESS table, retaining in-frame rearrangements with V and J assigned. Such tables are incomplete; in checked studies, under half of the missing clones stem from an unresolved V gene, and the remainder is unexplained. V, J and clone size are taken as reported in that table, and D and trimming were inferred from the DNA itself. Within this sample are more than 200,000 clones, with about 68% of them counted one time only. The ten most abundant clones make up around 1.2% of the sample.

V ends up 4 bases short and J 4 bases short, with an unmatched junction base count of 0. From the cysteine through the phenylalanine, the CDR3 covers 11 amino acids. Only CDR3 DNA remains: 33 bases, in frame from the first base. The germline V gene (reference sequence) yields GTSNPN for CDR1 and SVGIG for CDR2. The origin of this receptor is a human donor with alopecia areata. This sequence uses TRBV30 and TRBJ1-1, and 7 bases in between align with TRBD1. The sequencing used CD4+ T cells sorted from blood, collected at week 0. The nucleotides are TGTGCCTGGAACAGGGGCACTGAAGCTTTCTTT. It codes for CAWNRGTEAFF.